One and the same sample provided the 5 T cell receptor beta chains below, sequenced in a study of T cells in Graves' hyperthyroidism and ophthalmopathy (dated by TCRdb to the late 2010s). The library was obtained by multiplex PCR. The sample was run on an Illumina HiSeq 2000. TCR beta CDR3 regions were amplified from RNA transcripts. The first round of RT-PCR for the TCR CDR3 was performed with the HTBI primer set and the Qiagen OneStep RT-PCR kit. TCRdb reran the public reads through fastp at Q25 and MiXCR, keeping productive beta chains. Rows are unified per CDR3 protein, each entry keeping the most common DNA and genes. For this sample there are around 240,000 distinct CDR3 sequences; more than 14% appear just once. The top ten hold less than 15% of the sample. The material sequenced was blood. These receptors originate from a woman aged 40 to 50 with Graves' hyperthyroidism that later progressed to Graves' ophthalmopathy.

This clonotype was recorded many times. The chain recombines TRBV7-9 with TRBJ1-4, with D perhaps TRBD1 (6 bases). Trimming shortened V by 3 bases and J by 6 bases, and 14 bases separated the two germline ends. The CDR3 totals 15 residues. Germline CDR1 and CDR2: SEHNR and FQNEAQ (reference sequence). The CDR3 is CASSFEQGSDEKLFF. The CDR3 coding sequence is TGTGCCAGCAGCTTCGAACAGGGATCGGATGAAAAACTGTTTTTT.

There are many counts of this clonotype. In DNA, the CDR3 is TGTGCCAGCAGCGTAGGCGAAGCGGGGGAAAAACTGTTTTTT. This gives the protein CASSVGEAGEKLFF. The rearrangement joins TRBV9 to TRBJ1-4; D unresolved. CDR1 and CDR2 from the germline V gene are SGDLS and YYNGEE. This CDR3 has 14 amino acids. The V and J ends lost 0 bases and 8 bases respectively, with 11 bases between them.

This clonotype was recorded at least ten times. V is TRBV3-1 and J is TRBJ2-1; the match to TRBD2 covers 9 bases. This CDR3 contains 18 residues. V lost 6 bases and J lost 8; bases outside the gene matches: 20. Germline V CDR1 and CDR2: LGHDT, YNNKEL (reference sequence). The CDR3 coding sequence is TGTGCCAGCAGTCCAAAAGAGGGGCGGGAGGGCCTATGGGATGAGCAGTTCTTC. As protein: CASSPKEGREGLWDEQFF.

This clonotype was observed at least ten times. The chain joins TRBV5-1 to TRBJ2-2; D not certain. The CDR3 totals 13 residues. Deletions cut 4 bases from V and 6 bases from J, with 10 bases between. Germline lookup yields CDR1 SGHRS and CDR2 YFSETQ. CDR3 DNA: TGCGCCAGCAGCCAGGTCGGTGCCGGGGAGCTGTTTTTT. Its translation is CASSQVGAGELFF.

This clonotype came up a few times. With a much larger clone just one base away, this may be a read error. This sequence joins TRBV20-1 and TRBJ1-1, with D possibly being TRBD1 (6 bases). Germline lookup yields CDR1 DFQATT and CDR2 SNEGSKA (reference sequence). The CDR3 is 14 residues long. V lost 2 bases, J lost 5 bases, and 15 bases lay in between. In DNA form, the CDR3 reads TGCAGTGCTAGACTTGACAAGGGGGGGACTGAAGCTTTCTTT. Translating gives CSARLDKGGTEAFF.